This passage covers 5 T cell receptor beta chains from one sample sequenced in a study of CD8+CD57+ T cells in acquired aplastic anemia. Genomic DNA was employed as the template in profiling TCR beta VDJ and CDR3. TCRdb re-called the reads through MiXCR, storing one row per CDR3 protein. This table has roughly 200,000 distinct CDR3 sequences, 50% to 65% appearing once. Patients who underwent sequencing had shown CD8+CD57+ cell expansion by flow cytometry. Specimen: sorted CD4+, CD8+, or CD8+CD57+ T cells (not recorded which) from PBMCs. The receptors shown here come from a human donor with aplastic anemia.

The CDR3 DNA reads as TGTGCCAGCAGCCCCACAGGGGGCGGAGGGTATGGCTACACCTTC. Amino acids: CASSPTGGGGYGYTF. The chain has TRBV7-9 and TRBJ1-2; TRBD1 agrees at 9 bases. Germline CDR1 reads SEHNR; CDR2 reads FQNEAQ (reference sequence). The CDR3 sequence is 15 residues long. The J segment lost 5 bases and the V segment lost 5 bases, leaving 9 bases of the junction unmatched.

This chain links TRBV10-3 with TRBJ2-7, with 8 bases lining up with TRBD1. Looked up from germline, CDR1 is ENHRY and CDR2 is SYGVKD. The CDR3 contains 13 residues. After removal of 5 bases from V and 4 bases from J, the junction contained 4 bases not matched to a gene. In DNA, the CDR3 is TGTGCCATCAGTTTGGACAGGGCGTACGAGCAGTACTTC. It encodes CAISLDRAYEQYF.

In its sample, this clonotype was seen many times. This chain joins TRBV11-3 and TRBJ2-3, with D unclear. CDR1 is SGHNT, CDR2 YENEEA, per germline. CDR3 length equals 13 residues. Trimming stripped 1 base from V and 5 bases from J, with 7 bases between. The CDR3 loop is CASSLAPLDTQYF. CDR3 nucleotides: TGTGCCAGCAGCTTAGCCCCTTTAGATACGCAGTATTTT.

The CDR3 coding sequence is TGTGCCAGCAGCCAAGAAAGAACAGGGAAGGTTAATGAGCAGTACTTC. It translates to CASSQERTGKVNEQYF. The chain couples TRBV14 to TRBJ2-5; D may be TRBD1 (6 bases). Trimming shortened V by 0 bases and J by 11 bases, and 22 bases separated the two germline ends. Germline V gives CDR1 SGHDN, CDR2 FVKESK. The CDR3 is 16 amino acids.

The DNA of the CDR3 is TGTGCCAGCAGCCTCCGGTATACCGGGGAGCTGTTTTTT. It specifies CASSLRYTGELFF. The rearrangement links TRBV11-2 to TRBJ2-2, with no clear D. V was cut by 5 bases and J by 5 bases, with 9 bases left in between. The CDR3 runs to 13 residues. CDR1 SGHAT and CDR2 FQNNGV come from the germline V gene.